This TCR beta chain was recovered during a study of T cell responses to AZD1222 COVID-19 vaccine. Data came from immunoSEQ multiplex PCR; TCRdb stores just in-frame clones and leaves some out. The sample records some 140,000 clones, approximately 87% being singletons. The CDR3 length is 15 residues. V shed 6 bases and J shed 8 bases, with 19 bases lying between them. Germline CDR1 reads MNHEY; CDR2 reads SMNVEV (reference sequence). In the case of this clone: Its antigen remains unidentified.

Study results and caveats: Possibly, clonal diversity was underestimated; donors were largely white British and included more females.

The sample here was peripheral blood, taken on day 0 of MenACWY control vaccination. This receptor was taken from an adult in good health. This chain uses TRBV27 with TRBJ1-4; possibly TRBD1 for D (5 bases). The CDR3 protein is CASRTTGTRREKLFF. DNA of the CDR3: TGTGCCAGCAGGACCACCGGGACCAGGAGAGAAAAACTGTTTTTT.